This T cell receptor beta chain is drawn from a study of blood T cell repertoires in COVID-19. At the level of the study: COVID-19 samples, acute and convalescent, were from the United States, Italy and Spain.

This table comes from immunoSEQ multiplex PCR, and its TCRdb copy is limited to in-frame clones, with some not included. The sample records approximately 210,000 clones, roughly four fifths being singletons. The source is a woman in her 50s with active or convalescent COVID-19. The sequencing input was peripheral blood.

Here the CDR3 DNA reads TGTGCCAGCAGTGGGGCAGGGTATGGCTACACCTTC. This encodes CASSGAGYGYTF. The chain carries TRBV28 and TRBJ1-2, with D possibly being TRBD1 (5 bases). Trimming cost V 5 bases and J 5 bases, with 9 bases left between them. Germline V lookup: CDR1 MDHEN, CDR2 SYDVKM. There are 12 residues in the CDR3.